This is a list of T cell receptor beta chains from one sample in a study of chemoradiotherapy in HPV16-positive cancers. Profiling relied on immunoSEQ multiplex PCR, and the TCRdb table lists in-frame clones only, not all of them. The table lists about 12,000 clones, around 89% of them singletons. The input for sequencing was blood, taken from a patient who underwent chemoradiotherapy. These receptors were obtained from a human donor with HPV-associated anogenital cancer. Each CDR3 is given with its conserved first and last residue. D genes are given only for firm matches. Clone size, where shown, is once, few, many, or a class for clones that have expanded.

>TRBD2|TRBV7-7|TRBJ2-1|.
TGTGCCAGCAGCCTAAGACTAGCGGGGGGGTCTAATGAGCAGTTCTTC
CASSLRLAGGSNEQFF
>TRBD1|TRBV5-4|TRBJ2-7|.
TGTGCCAGCGGTAGAGGGGCAGGGGGCCTCTACGAGCAGTACTTC
CASGRGAGGLYEQYF
>.|TRBV4-1|TRBJ1-1|.
TGCGCCAGCAGCCAAGAAAGCCGGAGGACGAGCGCTTTCTTT
CASSQESRRTSAFF
>.|TRBV30|TRBJ1-4|.
TGTGCCTGGAGTGTCCGGAGTGAAAAACTGTTTTTT
CAWSVRSEKLFF
>.|TRBV4-2|TRBJ2-3|.
TGTGCCAGCAGCCAAGAGGTTATCGGGTATACGCAGTATTTT
CASSQEVIGYTQYF
>TRBD1|TRBV6-5|TRBJ2-7|.
TGTGCCAGCAGTTACTCGACAGGGAAGGCCTACGAGCAGTACTTC
CASSYSTGKAYEQYF
>.|TRBV5-1|TRBJ2-2|few
TGCGCCAGCAGCTTTAGGAGCCCCAACACCGGGGAGCTGTTTTTT
CASSFRSPNTGELFF
>TRBD1|TRBV9|TRBJ2-7|.
TGTGCCAGCAGCGGCCCCGGGACAGATTACGAGCAGTACTTC
CASSGPGTDYEQYF
>.|TRBV5-6|TRBJ2-5|.
TGTGCCAGCAGCTTGGCGGAGACCCAGTACTTC
CASSLAETQYF
>TRBD2|TRBV5-1|TRBJ2-7|.
TGCGCCAGCAGCCTCCGACTAGCGGGGAACTACGAGCAGTACTTC
CASSLRLAGNYEQYF
>.|TRBV4-1|TRBJ2-3|.
TGCGCCAGCAGCCAAGTCAAAGCAGATACGCAGTATTTT
CASSQVKADTQYF
>TRBD1|TRBV25-1|TRBJ1-3|.
TGTGCCAGCACCCCTGGACAGGGACTTTCTGGAAACACCATATATTTT
CASTPGQGLSGNTIYF
>.|TRBV7-9|TRBJ2-7|once
TGTGCCAGCAGCCCCCGGGACAAGCGAGAGGTCGAGCAGTACTTC
CASSPRDKREVEQYF
>.|TRBV6-5|TRBJ1-1|.
TGTGCCAGCAGATACTCGAGGGGGAGGAGGACTGAAGCTTTCTTT
CASRYSRGRRTEAFF
>TRBD2|TRBV11-2|TRBJ2-5|.
TGTGCCAGCAGCTTAATTCGCGGGGGGGCGGGAGAGACCCAGTACTTC
CASSLIRGGAGETQYF
>.|TRBV2|TRBJ1-3|once
TGTGCCAGCAGGCTGGACGGATCCTCTGGAAACACCATATATTTT
CASRLDGSSGNTIYF
>.|TRBV6-5|TRBJ1-5|.
TGTGCCAGCAGTTACATTGGGGACAGCAATCAGCCCCAGCATTTT
CASSYIGDSNQPQHF
>.|TRBV7-9|TRBJ2-1|.
TGTGCCAGCAGCTTTTGGGAGTACAATGAGCAGTTCTTC
CASSFWEYNEQFF
>.|TRBV4-1|TRBJ2-1|.
TGCGCCAGCAGCCAAGATCTAGCAAAGGCGTTCTTC
CASSQDLAKAFF
>.|TRBV9|TRBJ2-1|.
TGTGCCAGCAGCTCCCCCCTATACAATGAGCAGTTCTTC
CASSSPLYNEQFF
>TRBD1|TRBV15|TRBJ2-5|.
TGTGCCACCAGCACTGGGGACAGGAAGACCCAGTACTTC
CATSTGDRKTQYF
>.|TRBV5-7|TRBJ1-1|.
TGTGCCAGCAGGAGATGGGTGACTGGGGAAGCTTTCTTT
CASRRWVTGEAFF
>.|TRBV27|TRBJ2-7|.
TGTGCCAGCAGCCCCAGGGGTTTCGACGAGCAGTACTTC
CASSPRGFDEQYF
>.|TRBV18|TRBJ2-3|.
TGTGCCAGCTCACCCGGACAGTCTAGCACAGATACGCAGTATTTT
CASSPGQSSTDTQYF
>.|TRBV9|TRBJ2-2|.
TGTGCCAGCAGCGCCCGGGACACTATAACCGGGGAGCTGTTTTTT
CASSARDTITGELFF
>TRBD1|TRBV4-2|TRBJ2-3|.
TGTGCCAGCAGTCCCCTTGAGACAGGGGCGACAGATACGCAGTATTTT
CASSPLETGATDTQYF
>.|TRBV7-7|TRBJ2-7|.
TGTGCTAGCAGCTTTTCCTCAGGGGTCTTTAAGTCCTACGAGCAGTACTTC
CASSFSSGVFKSYEQYF
>TRBD1|TRBV18|TRBJ2-7|.
TGTGCCAGCTCACTCCGGGACAGCACCTACGAGCAGTACTTC
CASSLRDSTYEQYF
>.|TRBV2|TRBJ1-2|.
TGTGCCAGCACTGGAGATCGTAACTATGGCTACACCTTC
CASTGDRNYGYTF
>.|TRBV6-6|TRBJ1-2|.
TGTGCCAGCAGTTCTCGGGCTTGGGGCTACACCTTC
CASSSRAWGYTF
>TRBD1|TRBV29-1|TRBJ2-1|.
TGCAGCGTTGAGGGACAGTACTCCTACAATGAGCAGTTCTTC
CSVEGQYSYNEQFF
>.|TRBV7-9|TRBJ1-4|.
TGTGCCAGCAGCGACACCCTACAGACTAGTAATGAAAAACTGTTTTTT
CASSDTLQTSNEKLFF
>TRBD2|TRBV7-2|TRBJ2-7|.
TGTGCCAGCAGCCCTGGACTAGCGGGCTCCTACGAGCAGTACTTC
CASSPGLAGSYEQYF
>.|TRBV5-1|TRBJ1-1|.
TGCGCCAGCAGCTTGTGGGGGCGTGACACTGAAGCTTTCTTT
CASSLWGRDTEAFF
>.|TRBV4-3|TRBJ2-1|.
TGCGCCAGCAGCCAAGATTTGGGTTACAATGAGCAGTTCTTC
CASSQDLGYNEQFF
>TRBD2|TRBV27|TRBJ2-3|.
TGTGCCAGCAGTTCCGGACTAGACACAGATACGCAGTATTTT
CASSSGLDTDTQYF
>TRBD1|TRBV7-2|TRBJ1-4|.
TGTGCCAGCAGCTCAGGACAGGGCTCTAATGAAAAACTGTTTTTT
CASSSGQGSNEKLFF
>.|TRBV25-1|TRBJ2-3|.
TGTGCCAGCAGTGAATATCTTTCGCGGGTCGGAGCAGATACGCAGTATTTT
CASSEYLSRVGADTQYF
>TRBD1|TRBV19|TRBJ1-3|.
TGTGCCAGTAGTATGGACAGGGCGGGAAACACCATATATTTT
CASSMDRAGNTIYF
>TRBD1|TRBV19|TRBJ1-2|.
TGTGCCAGTAGTATAGAGGAGACAGGGGCGTTTGGCTACACCTTC
CASSIEETGAFGYTF
>TRBD2|TRBV7-8|TRBJ2-1|.
TGTGCCAGCAGCTCCCAGAGCGGGGGGGCCTACAATGAGCAGTTCTTC
CASSSQSGGAYNEQFF
>.|TRBV9|TRBJ1-5|.
TGTGCCAGCAGCGTAGGAGGCAGGGTCGGTCAGCCCCAGCATTTT
CASSVGGRVGQPQHF
>TRBD1|TRBV19|TRBJ1-2|.
TGTGCCAGTAGTCCGGACAGGGGGATGGGCTACACCTTC
CASSPDRGMGYTF
>.|TRBV5-1|TRBJ1-2|few
TGCGCCAGCCGCCCCCAGGGTTCGGATGGCTACACCTTC
CASRPQGSDGYTF
>TRBD1|TRBV4-3|TRBJ2-1|.
TGCGCCAGCAGCCAAGAATCGGACAGGGTTTACAATGAGCAGTTCTTC
CASSQESDRVYNEQFF
>.|TRBV14|TRBJ2-2|.
TGTGCCAGCAGCCCCTTCAGAGCCGGGGAGCTGTTTTTT
CASSPFRAGELFF
>.|TRBV6-5|TRBJ1-3|.
TGTGCCAGCAGTTACTCGAAGGGTTTTTCTGGAAACACCATATATTTT
CASSYSKGFSGNTIYF
>TRBD1|TRBV6-1|TRBJ2-7|.
TGTGCCAGCAGTCCCCGACAGGGTCCCTACGAGCAGTACTTC
CASSPRQGPYEQYF
>TRBD1|TRBV19|TRBJ1-1|.
TGTGCCAGTAGTGAAAGGGGGCTGAACACTGAAGCTTTCTTT
CASSERGLNTEAFF
>.|TRBV11-1|TRBJ2-1|.
TGTGCCACCGGGGGTGGGCAGCCCCTCAGGAATGAGCAGTTCTTC
CATGGGQPLRNEQFF
>.|TRBV19|TRBJ1-2|.
TGTGCCAGTAGTTATTCTCAGGGCGGCGACTCCTATGGCTACACCTTC
CASSYSQGGDSYGYTF
>.|TRBV7-2|TRBJ1-2|.
TGTGCCAGCAGCTTTACCAATGGCCTATATGGCTACACCTTC
CASSFTNGLYGYTF
>TRBD1|TRBV5-1|TRBJ2-1|.
TGCGCCAGCAGCGTGGGACAGGGGCCCTACAATGAGCAGTTCTTC
CASSVGQGPYNEQFF
>.|TRBV6-1|TRBJ1-5|.
TGTGCCAGCAGTGAAGAGGGAGGGCAGCCCCAGCATTTT
CASSEEGGQPQHF
>.|TRBV28|TRBJ2-3|few
TGTGCCAGCAGTTTCCAGACAGCTCACACAGATACGCAGTATTTT
CASSFQTAHTDTQYF
>TRBD1|TRBV9|TRBJ2-2|.
TGTGCCAGCAGCGGACACCGGGACAGGGGTTTGACCGGGGAGCTGTTTTTT
CASSGHRDRGLTGELFF
>.|TRBV5-1|TRBJ2-7|.
TGCGCCAGCAGCGGGGGAAGAGGGTACGAGCAGTACTTC
CASSGGRGYEQYF
>.|TRBV5-1|TRBJ1-1|.
TGCGCCAGCAGCTTGGGTGTGCCGGCAATTTTGAACACTGAAGCTTTCTTT
CASSLGVPAILNTEAFF
>.|TRBV11-2|TRBJ1-1|few
TGTGCCAGCAGCTTAGGAGTGAACACTGAAGCTTTCTTT
CASSLGVNTEAFF
>.|TRBV6-6|TRBJ2-2|.
TGTGCCAGCAAAACCCGAAGGAACACCGGGGAGCTGTTTTTT
CASKTRRNTGELFF